Listed here is a single T cell receptor (beta chain). The data originate from a study of T cell changes during pregnancy in multiple sclerosis. The CDR3 loop spans 11 amino acids. The V gene lost 10 bases and the J gene lost 2 bases, with 9 bases spanning the gap. The protocol was immunoSEQ multiplex PCR, while the TCRdb copy is restricted to in-frame clones and leaves out a portion. The table lists some 85,000 clones, around 96% of them singletons. The clonotype originates from a female donor with multiple sclerosis, enrolled in a pregnancy study. Sequenced material: peripheral blood, taken in the second trimester of pregnancy. The V and J genes are TRBV23-1 and TRBJ2-7; D possibly corresponds to TRBD2 (5 bases). TRBV23-1 carries the ORF label, with uncertain function. The CDR3 DNA is TGCGCCAAGACCGGGACCTACGAGCAGTACTTC. This codes for CAKTGTYEQYF.